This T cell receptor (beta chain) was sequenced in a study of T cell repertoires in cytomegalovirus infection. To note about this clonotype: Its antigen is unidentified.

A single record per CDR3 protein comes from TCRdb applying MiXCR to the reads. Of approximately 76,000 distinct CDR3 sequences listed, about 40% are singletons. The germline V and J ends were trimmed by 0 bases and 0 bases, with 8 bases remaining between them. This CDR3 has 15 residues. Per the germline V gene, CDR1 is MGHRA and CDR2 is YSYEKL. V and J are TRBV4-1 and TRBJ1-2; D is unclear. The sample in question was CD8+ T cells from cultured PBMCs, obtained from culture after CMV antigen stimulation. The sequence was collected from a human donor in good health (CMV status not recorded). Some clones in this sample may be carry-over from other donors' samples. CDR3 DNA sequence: TGCGCCAGCAGCCAAGATCCAAGCCCTAACTATGGCTACACCTTC. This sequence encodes CASSQDPSPNYGYTF.